The 21 T cell receptor beta chains reported below all come from one sample, sequenced in a study of radiation and T cells in renal cell carcinoma. Produced via immunoSEQ multiplex PCR; TCRdb's table is partial and in-frame only. The table shows roughly 150,000 clones, with approximately 88% occurring only once. Time point reported: blood 2 weeks post-SBRT. The treatment denotes: 15 Gy SBRT to primary tumor, nephrectomy 4 weeks later. The sample consisted of blood, taken from a patient whose treatment included radiotherapy and nephrectomy. These receptors came from a woman aged 50 to 60 with renal cell carcinoma.

DNA of the CDR3: TGTGCCAGCTCAACGGCCGTCTCTGGGGCCAACGTCCTGACTTTC. This encodes CASSTAVSGANVLTF. The chain joins TRBV18 to TRBJ2-6; D remains ambiguous. Per germline, CDR1 KGHSH and CDR2 LQKENI. The CDR3 runs 15 residues. V gave up 5 bases and J gave up 0 bases, with 8 bases separating them.

The V gene is TRBV18, the J gene TRBJ1-1; D is ambiguous. The germline V and J ends were trimmed by 2 bases and 9 bases, with 13 bases remaining between them. CDR1 KGHSH and CDR2 LQKENI come from the germline V gene. The CDR3 is 13 amino acids. CDR3 protein: CASSPSRQEQAFF. CDR3 DNA: TGTGCCAGCTCACCAAGTAGGCAGGAACAAGCTTTCTTT. Full variable domain (outside the CDR3, taken from reference TRBV18 and TRBJ1-1): NAGVMQNPRHLVRRRGQEARLRCSPMKGHSHVYWYRQLPEEGLKFMVYLQKENIIDESGMPKERFSAEFPKEGPSILRIQQVVRGDSAAYFCASSPSRQEQAFFGQGTRLTVV.

This clone has just one count. The same CDR3 can be traced to other DNA sequences in this sample. This chain links TRBV5-1 with TRBJ2-1, with TRBD2 as a possible D gene (5 bases). This CDR3 comprises 14 residues. Per the germline V gene, CDR1 is SGHRS and CDR2 is YFSETQ. Trimming removed 3 bases from V and 0 bases from J, with 7 bases in between. CDR3 in amino acids: CASSSGSSYNEQFF. The CDR3 DNA reads as TGCGCCAGCAGCTCGGGGAGCTCCTACAATGAGCAGTTCTTC.

This clone is a singleton in its sample. The genes are TRBV15 and TRBJ2-3, with D perhaps matching TRBD2 (6 bases). V lost 3 bases to trimming and J lost 2 bases, with 18 bases between them. The CDR3 has 17 residues. Germline V gene data show CDR1 as LNHNV and CDR2 as YYDKDF (reference sequence). The CDR3 bases are TGTGCCACCAGCAGGGAGGGAGGAGGAGCGAACACAGATACGCAGTATTTT. Translated: CATSREGGGANTDTQYF.

The chain combines TRBV7-9 with TRBJ1-4, with 7 bases that match TRBD1. This CDR3 has 15 residues. Germline trimming cut 4 bases from V and 7 bases from J; bases unmatched to any gene: 9. CDR1 and CDR2 (germline): SEHNR, FQNEAQ (reference sequence). CDR3 in amino acids: CASSSQSRGTEKLFF. DNA of the CDR3: TGTGCCAGCAGCTCCCAATCCAGGGGGACTGAAAAACTGTTTTTT.

The chain employs TRBV7-2 and TRBJ1-2; D gene uncertain. The germline CDR1 and CDR2 sequences are SGHTA and FQGNSA. V was shortened by 5 bases and J by 5 bases, with 15 bases between the two germline ends. This CDR3 comprises 14 residues. This chain's CDR3 is CASSPMSTRYGYTF. Written as DNA, the CDR3 is TGTGCCAGCAGCCCCATGAGCACGCGATATGGCTACACCTTC.

This clone was seen more than once but under ten times. The chain has TRBV29-1 and TRBJ1-1; D is perhaps TRBD1 (6 bases). Germline V gene data show CDR1 as SQVTM and CDR2 as ANQGSEA. The CDR3 extends over 15 amino acids. The germline V and J ends were trimmed by 4 bases and 0 bases, with 15 bases remaining between them. CDR3 coding DNA: TGCAGCGTTGCCCCGGGACAAAGGATGAACACTGAAGCTTTCTTT. Amino acid sequence: CSVAPGQRMNTEAFF.

This chain links TRBV5-4 with TRBJ1-2; TRBD1 matches 7 bases. J lost 3 bases, V lost 1 base, and 3 bases had no gene match. Germline CDR1 SGHNT, CDR2 YYREEE (reference sequence). This CDR3 contains 14 residues. CDR3 loop: CASSLQGGDYGYTF. The CDR3 coding sequence is TGTGCCAGCAGCTTGCAGGGGGGCGACTATGGCTACACCTTC. The full variable domain, rest sourced from reference TRBV5-4 and TRBJ1-2, is ETGVTQSPTHLIKTRGQQVTLRCSSQSGHNTVSWYQQALGQGPQFIFQYYREEENGRGNFPPRFSGLQFPNYSSELNVNALELDDSALYLCASSLQGGDYGYTFGSGTRLTVV.

This chain uses TRBV7-9 with TRBJ2-3; TRBD2 is a possible D gene (6 bases). This CDR3 is built from 15 residues. Germline assignment: CDR1 SEHNR and CDR2 FQNEAQ (reference sequence). The ends were cut back, 6 bases at V and 3 bases at J, with 16 bases in the middle. Here the CDR3 reads CASRQKAGTTDTQYF. Here the CDR3 DNA reads TGTGCCAGCAGACAAAAAGCGGGTACTACAGATACGCAGTATTTT.

The rearrangement uses TRBV6-6 and TRBJ1-1; D ambiguous. V was trimmed by 5 bases and J by 1 base, leaving 8 bases between them. This CDR3 is 13 amino acids long. Germline values: CDR1 MNHNY, CDR2 SVGAGI (reference sequence). As DNA, the CDR3 is TGTGCCAGCAGTGCAGGACCGAACACTGAAGCTTTCTTT. Protein product: CASSAGPNTEAFF.

Of note for this clone: The same CDR3 also results from other DNA sequences found in this sample. The CDR3, as DNA: TGTGCCAGCGGTTGGGGCGACACCTACGAGCAGTACTTC. Protein: CASGWGDTYEQYF. The genes are TRBV6-1 and TRBJ2-7; maybe TRBD1 (5 bases). This CDR3 comprises 13 residues. V dropped 8 bases and J dropped 2 bases, with 13 bases sitting between them. Germline CDR1 reads MNHNS; CDR2 reads SASEGT.

A single count supports this clone. V and J are TRBV5-4 and TRBJ2-5; 10 nucleotides agree with TRBD2. The CDR3 covers 15 residues. The trim removed 0 bases at V and 1 base at J, leaving 0 bases unmatched. Germline V gene data show CDR1 as SGHNT and CDR2 as YYREEE (reference sequence). CDR3 sequence (DNA): TGTGCCAGCAGCTTGGGACTAGCGGGCCAAGAGACCCAGTACTTC. Encoded protein: CASSLGLAGQETQYF.

This rearrangement joins TRBV2 to TRBJ2-2, with D possibly called TRBD1 or TRBD2 (5 bases each). In germline, CDR1 is SNHLY, CDR2 FYNNEI. The CDR3 has 16 amino acids. V lost 7 bases and J lost 0, with 15 bases in between. This chain's CDR3 is CASTGLGTTNTGELFF. The CDR3 bases are TGTGCCAGCACAGGGCTCGGGACCACGAACACCGGGGAGCTGTTTTTT.

This chain uses TRBV30 with TRBJ2-3, with a possible D match to TRBD2 (5 bases). Trimming shortened V by 5 bases and J by 3 bases, and 21 bases separated the two germline ends. From germline, CDR1 is GTSNPN and CDR2 SVGIG (reference sequence). There are 16 residues in the CDR3. The CDR3 nucleotides read TGTGCCTGGGGTCCCCAAGGAGGACTCTGGACAGATACGCAGTATTTT. This encodes CAWGPQGGLWTDTQYF.

The chain recombines TRBV18 with TRBJ2-7; 10 bases line up with TRBD1. V was pared by 3 bases and J by 7 bases, with 9 bases of the junction left unmatched. The V gene's germline CDR1 is KGHSH and CDR2 LQKENI. The CDR3 sequence is 15 residues long. The CDR3 sequence: CASSPPGQGLREQYF. CDR3 nucleotides: TGTGCCAGCTCACCCCCGGGACAGGGGTTACGGGAGCAGTACTTC.

The V gene is TRBV19, the J gene TRBJ1-3; the D gene is possibly TRBD1 (6 bases). This CDR3 spans 14 amino acids. Between the trimmed V and J ends, which lost 4 bases and 0 bases, there was a span of 7 bases. Per the germline V gene, CDR1 is LNHDA and CDR2 is SQIVND (reference sequence). CDR3 sequence (DNA): TGTGCCAGTAGTACAGGGGCCTCTGGAAACACCATATATTTT. It translates to CASSTGASGNTIYF. The full variable domain, completed using reference TRBV19 and TRBJ1-3, is DGGITQSPKYLFRKEGQNVTLSCEQNLNHDAMYWYRQDPGQGLRLIYYSQIVNDFQKGDIAEGYSVSREKKESFPLTVTSAQKNPTAFYLCASSTGASGNTIYFGEGSWLTVV.

This chain connects TRBV5-1 to TRBJ2-2; 15 bases map to TRBD2. CDR3 size: 17 residues. V shed 3 bases, J shed 5 bases, and the junction held 5 bases outside the gene matches. Germline lookup yields CDR1 SGHRS and CDR2 YFSETQ. CDR3 DNA sequence: TGCGCCAGCAGCTCCACGGGGACTAGCGGGGGGACCGGGGAGCTGTTTTTT. Its protein product is CASSSTGTSGGTGELFF.

The rearrangement uses TRBV18 and TRBJ1-1; the D is unclear. The V gene's germline CDR1 is KGHSH and CDR2 LQKENI. CDR3 length equals 14 residues. V lost 2 bases, J lost 3 bases, and 10 bases lay in between. The CDR3 DNA reads as TGTGCCAGCTCACCAAATGGTGAGGACACTGAAGCTTTCTTT. Amino acids: CASSPNGEDTEAFF.

The chain carries TRBV6-5 and TRBJ2-7; tentatively, D is TRBD2 (6 bases). This CDR3 spans 14 amino acids. CDR1 and CDR2 (germline): MNHEY, SVGAGI. The ends were cut back, 0 bases at V and 1 base at J, with 7 bases in the middle. The CDR3 loop reads CASSYSEGSYEQYF. CDR3 DNA sequence: TGTGCCAGCAGTTACTCGGAGGGTTCCTACGAGCAGTACTTC.

The chain combines TRBV5-1 with TRBJ1-1; perhaps TRBD1 as D (5 bases). The germline V gene encodes CDR1 SGHRS and CDR2 YFSETQ. CDR3 length equals 14 residues. V was shortened by 4 bases and J by 4 bases, with 14 bases between the two germline ends. For the CDR3, the DNA is TGCGCCAGCAGCCTAGGGGAGGGGCCCACTGAAGCTTTCTTT. Protein: CASSLGEGPTEAFF. Combining the CDR3 with reference TRBV5-1 and TRBJ1-1 gives the whole variable domain KAGVTQTPRYLIKTRGQQVTLSCSPISGHRSVSWYQQTPGQGLQFLFEYFSETQRNKGNFPGRFSGRQFSNSRSEMNVSTLELGDSALYLCASSLGEGPTEAFFGQGTRLTVV.

CDR3 region: CASSPRTRGGIEDTQYF. CDR3 nucleotides: TGTGCCAGCTCACCACGCACGAGGGGGGGCATCGAGGATACGCAGTATTTT. V is TRBV18 and J is TRBJ2-3; possibly TRBD2 for D (7 bases). Germline CDR1 reads KGHSH; CDR2 reads LQKENI. The CDR3 is 17 amino acids. V was trimmed by 1 base and J by 6 bases, leaving 20 bases between them.